This T cell receptor (beta chain) appears in the sequencing data of a study of blood T cell repertoires in COVID-19. Whole-study context: Samples of COVID-19 (acute and convalescent) were obtained from the United States, Italy and Spain. PBMCs, B-cell-depleted T cells, or T cells were the source of the cDNA or gDNA that made up the material.

In the authors' methods: Estimation of nucleated cell counts was performed using reference gene primer amplification. Using immunoSEQ multiplex PCR, the repertoire was profiled, and TCRdb retains in-frame clones only, with some absent. The V and J calls and clone size are taken from that table; D and trimming were inferred from the DNA. The table shows about 110,000 clones, with about four fifths occurring only once. The receptor comes from a man at least 80 years old with acute or convalescent COVID-19. The material sequenced was peripheral blood.

CDR3 loop: CASSQTSGLDNEQFF. Written as DNA, the CDR3 is TGTGCCAGCAGTCAGACTAGCGGATTAGACAATGAGCAGTTCTTC. The chain joins TRBV11-3 to TRBJ2-1; 9 nucleotides match TRBD2. V lost 6 bases and J lost 5; bases outside the gene matches: 8. Germline V gene lookup returns CDR1 SGHNT and CDR2 YENEEA. CDR3 length equals 15 residues.